These 27 T cell receptor beta chains originate from one sample sequenced in a study of blood T cells in healthy people across ages. A second 7 to 11 cycle PCR used barcoded and J-beta primers. MiXCR, applied by TCRdb to the 5' RACE reads, yields one record per CDR3 protein. Counted here are 1.5 million or so distinct CDR3 sequences, approximately 42% occurring once; the ten biggest clones make up over 3.5%. The specimen was blood. These TCRs come from a woman in her late teens or twenties in good health.

The table lists this clonotype with a few counts. V and J are TRBV7-9 and TRBJ2-7; D possibly uses TRBD1 or TRBD2 (5 bases each). CDR1 SEHNR and CDR2 FQNEAQ come from the germline V gene (reference sequence). CDR3 length: 16 amino acids. The V end lost 5 bases, the J end lost 3 bases, and 20 bases lay between the germline ends. CDR3 sequence: CASSGSLGTSSYEQYF. The CDR3 coding sequence is TGTGCCAGCAGCGGTTCCCTCGGGACGTCTAGCTACGAGCAGTACTTC.

Concerning this clonotype itself: A read error may account for a junction end that differs from germline. This rearrangement joins TRBV4-3 to TRBJ2-3, with TRBD2 as a possible D gene (6 bases). Germline V gene data show CDR1 as LGHNA and CDR2 as YSLEER. The CDR3 is made up of 13 amino acids. Here the CDR3 reads CASSQDGGDTQYF. The CDR3 coding sequence is TGTGCCAGCAGCCAAGACGGAGGGGATACGCAGTATTTT.

This chain links TRBV6-2 or TRBV6-3 with TRBJ2-7; TRBD2 matches at 7 bases. The CDR3 extends over 16 amino acids. Per the germline V gene, CDR1 is MNHEY and CDR2 is SVGEGT. J was trimmed by 2 bases and V by 0 bases; bases with no gene match: 7. The DNA of the CDR3 is TGTGCCAGCAGTTACTCGGGTAGCGGGCCTACCTACGAGCAGTACTTC. This gives the protein CASSYSGSGPTYEQYF.

This clonotype has more than one count but fewer than ten. The chain recombines TRBV29-1 with TRBJ1-4; D is undetermined. The CDR3 has 14 residues. Germline-derived CDR1 and CDR2 are SQVTM and ANQGSEA. Trimming took off 4 bases at V and 4 bases at J, with 13 bases between the two ends. The DNA of the CDR3 is TGCAGCGTTGCGGGGTCTGCCTTTAATGAAAAACTGTTTTTT. Residues: CSVAGSAFNEKLFF.

V gene TRBV9 combines with J gene TRBJ2-1, with 14 bases that match TRBD2. This CDR3 has 18 amino acids. J was trimmed by 2 bases and V by 2 bases; bases with no gene match: 6. Per germline, CDR1 SGDLS and CDR2 YYNGEE. The chain's CDR3 is CASSVGTSGSPPYNEQFF. The CDR3 DNA reads TGTGCCAGCAGCGTTGGGACTAGCGGGAGTCCCCCCTACAATGAGCAGTTCTTC. Full variable domain (remainder filled in from reference TRBV9 and TRBJ2-1): DSGVTQTPKHLITATGQRVTLRCSPRSGDLSVYWYQQSLDQGLQFLIQYYNGEERAKGNILERFSAQQFPDLHSELNLSSLELGDSALYFCASSVGTSGSPPYNEQFFGPGTRLTVL.

The gene calls are TRBV6-1 and TRBJ2-2; weak D call: TRBD1 (6 bases). Germline CDR1 MNHNS, CDR2 SASEGT. V was cut by 6 bases and J by 1 base, with 12 bases left in between. The CDR3 is made up of 15 amino acids. This chain's CDR3 is CASRGTPLNTGELFF. CDR3 nucleotide sequence: TGTGCCAGCAGGGGGACACCTCTGAACACCGGGGAGCTGTTTTTT.

The chain couples TRBV20-1 to TRBJ2-3, with no clear D. Germline V lookup: CDR1 DFQATT, CDR2 SNEGSKA (reference sequence). The V and J ends lost 6 bases and 5 bases respectively, with 9 bases between them. The CDR3 consists of 11 residues. The CDR3 bases are TGCAGTGCCTCTACCCGAGATACGCAGTATTTT. Its translation is CSASTRDTQYF.

A few counts support this clonotype. This chain connects TRBV5-6 to TRBJ2-1; no clear D gene. Between the trimmed V and J ends, which lost 1 base and 5 bases, there was a span of 16 bases. In germline, CDR1 is SGHDT, CDR2 YYEEEE. The CDR3 totals 16 residues. CDR3 sequence: CASSLPEGNRHNEQFF. The DNA for the CDR3 is TGTGCCAGCAGCTTGCCTGAAGGGAACCGACACAATGAGCAGTTCTTC.

Only a few counts were recorded for this clonotype. V gene TRBV25-1 combines with J gene TRBJ2-7; maybe TRBD2 (5 bases). V lost 4 bases and J 4 bases, leaving 11 bases between the germline ends. Germline-derived CDR1 and CDR2 are MGHDK and SYGVNS. The CDR3 runs to 13 residues. Here the CDR3 DNA reads TGTGCCAGCAGTGTGAGGGTTGGGTACGAGCAGTACTTC. It translates to CASSVRVGYEQYF.

The V call is TRBV4-3, the J call TRBJ2-1, with a weak D call TRBD2 (7 bases). The V and J ends lost 4 bases and 7 bases respectively, with 20 bases between them. Germline V gene sequence: CDR1 LGHNA, CDR2 YSLEER. CDR3 size: 16 residues. The CDR3 sequence is CASSPRPGGLRNEQFF. Written as DNA, the CDR3 is TGCGCCAGCAGCCCCCGCCCGGGGGGCTTGAGGAATGAGCAGTTCTTC.

The V and J genes are TRBV15 and TRBJ1-1; no clear D gene. This CDR3 contains 14 residues. The germline gives CDR1 LNHNV, CDR2 YYDKDF (reference sequence). The V and J ends lost 4 bases and 3 bases respectively, with 12 bases between them. The CDR3 nucleotides read TGTGCCACCAGCACCCTAGGTGCGGACACTGAAGCTTTCTTT. Its translation is CATSTLGADTEAFF.

This clonotype was counted only a few times. V is TRBV11-3 and J is TRBJ2-1; D uncertain. V lost 5 bases and J 1 base, leaving 9 bases between the germline ends. This CDR3 spans 14 amino acids. The V gene's germline CDR1 is SGHNT and CDR2 YENEEA. The CDR3 region is CASSPLASYNEQFF. The DNA of the CDR3 is TGTGCCAGCAGCCCATTGGCATCCTACAATGAGCAGTTCTTC.

The V gene is TRBV2, the J gene TRBJ2-1, with D possibly matching TRBD2 (6 bases). Germline loops: CDR1 SNHLY, CDR2 FYNNEI. The V end was cut by 7 bases, the J end by 1 base, with 14 bases between. The CDR3 length is 15 residues. The chain's CDR3 is CASMYGSSSYNEQFF. The CDR3 bases are TGTGCCAGCATGTACGGGAGTTCGTCCTACAATGAGCAGTTCTTC.

This rearrangement joins TRBV7-9 to TRBJ2-1; 9 bases agree with TRBD1. The CDR3 loop spans 14 amino acids. J lost 6 bases, V lost 8 bases, and 8 bases had no gene match. The V gene's germline CDR1 is SEHNR and CDR2 FQNEAQ (reference sequence). The CDR3 DNA reads as TGTGCCAGCTACAGGACAGGGGTTGGCAATGAGCAGTTCTTC. It translates to CASYRTGVGNEQFF.

This clonotype was found a few times. The gene calls are TRBV29-1 and TRBJ2-1; D is ambiguous. CDR3 length: 15 residues. With 2 bases removed from V and 3 bases from J, the gap between germline ends came to 14 bases. The germline gives CDR1 SQVTM, CDR2 ANQGSEA. CDR3 region: CSVERRTGLYNEQFF. CDR3 nucleotide sequence: TGCAGCGTTGAACGCAGGACGGGCCTCTACAATGAGCAGTTCTTC.

This chain links TRBV2 with TRBJ2-1; perhaps D is TRBD1 or TRBD2 (5 bases each). Trimming took off 6 bases at V and 0 bases at J, with 18 bases between the two ends. Germline V CDR1 and CDR2: SNHLY, FYNNEI. This CDR3 spans 17 amino acids. The DNA for the CDR3 is TGTGCCAGCAGGAAAACAGTGGGGGACCGCTCCTACAATGAGCAGTTCTTC. It specifies CASRKTVGDRSYNEQFF. Together with reference TRBV2 and TRBJ2-1, the CDR3 gives the full variable domain: EPEVTQTPSHQVTQMGQEVILRCVPISNHLYFYWYRQILGQKVEFLVSFYNNEISEKSEIFDDQFSVERPDGSNFTLKIRSTKLEDSAMYFCASRKTVGDRSYNEQFFGPGTRLTVL.

This chain links TRBV5-1 with TRBJ1-6; no reliable D call. The CDR3 has 16 residues. The V end lost 0 bases, the J end lost 7 bases, and 14 bases lay between the germline ends. CDR1 is SGHRS and CDR2 is YFSETQ in the germline V gene. CDR3 bases: TGCGCCAGCAGCTTGGAAGGTGGACGGAAAAATTCACCCCTCCACTTT. It translates to CASSLEGGRKNSPLHF.

The rearrangement links TRBV5-1 to TRBJ1-2, with D unresolved. V was shortened by 4 bases and J by 4 bases, with 14 bases between the two germline ends. The CDR3 has 14 residues. CDR1 and CDR2 from the germline V gene are SGHRS and YFSETQ. CDR3 nucleotide sequence: TGCGCCAGCAGCGTGGACCAGGAGATCTATGGCTACACCTTC. It specifies CASSVDQEIYGYTF.

The CDR3 sequence: CASLWGGEVGELFF. The CDR3 bases are TGTGCCAGCTTATGGGGAGGCGAGGTCGGGGAGCTGTTTTTT. The rearrangement joins TRBV7-9 to TRBJ2-2, with D possibly TRBD2 on 6 matching bases. Germline V gene lookup returns CDR1 SEHNR and CDR2 FQNEAQ (reference sequence). The germline V and J ends were trimmed by 8 bases and 7 bases, with 17 bases remaining between them. The CDR3 is 14 residues long.

The J gene is TRBJ2-2, the V gene TRBV27; D unresolved. V lost 6 bases and J 6 bases, leaving 8 bases between the germline ends. The CDR3 covers 12 residues. Germline CDR1 MNHEY, CDR2 SMNVEV (reference sequence). Written as DNA, the CDR3 is TGTGCCAGCAGACCCCTCCCCGGGGAGCTGTTTTTT. Protein product: CASRPLPGELFF.

The gene calls are TRBV29-1 and TRBJ2-1; the match to TRBD2 covers 13 bases. Per germline, CDR1 SQVTM and CDR2 ANQGSEA. Trimming at V came to 6 bases and at J to 10 bases, leaving 9 bases not matched to a gene. The CDR3 runs 14 residues. CDR3 amino acids: CSVRTSGRGREQFF. The DNA for the CDR3 is TGCAGCGTCAGGACTAGCGGGAGAGGTAGAGAGCAGTTCTTC.

V is TRBV5-1 and J is TRBJ2-1; D is unclear. The CDR3 is 15 residues long. The V gene's germline CDR1 is SGHRS and CDR2 YFSETQ. Trimming stripped 4 bases from V and 3 bases from J, with 14 bases between. CDR3 sequence: CASSPDGQSYNEQFF. CDR3 coding DNA: TGCGCCAGCAGCCCCGACGGGCAGAGCTACAATGAGCAGTTCTTC.

The chain joins TRBV20-1 to TRBJ1-1; TRBD1 aligns across 11 bases. Germline CDR1 reads DFQATT; CDR2 reads SNEGSKA (reference sequence). The CDR3 contains 15 residues. V was pared by 1 base and J by 1 base, with 2 bases of the junction left unmatched. The CDR3 nucleotides read TGCAGTGCTAGAGGGGACAGGGGGGAGAACACTGAAGCTTTCTTT. It encodes CSARGDRGENTEAFF.

The V call is TRBV6-6, the J call TRBJ2-7, with TRBD2 as a possible D gene (6 bases). There are 13 residues in the CDR3. Germline CDR1 reads MNHNY; CDR2 reads SVGAGI (reference sequence). Trimming took off 7 bases at V and 2 bases at J, with 12 bases between the two ends. CDR3 in DNA: TGTGCCAGCATCAACGGGAGAGCCTACGAGCAGTACTTC. This sequence encodes CASINGRAYEQYF.

Worth noting for this clonotype: One end of the junction varies from germline; a read error may be responsible. The gene calls are TRBV6-5 and TRBJ2-7, with 7 bases aligning to TRBD2. Per the germline V gene, CDR1 is MNHEY and CDR2 is SVGAGI. This CDR3 spans 15 amino acids. The CDR3 DNA is TGTGCCAGCGGTTACTCGACCCTAGCGGCCTACGAGCAGTACTTC. Translation gives CASGYSTLAAYEQYF.

The chain is built from TRBV30 and TRBJ2-1; 15 positions match TRBD2. V lost 0 bases and J lost 7; bases outside the gene matches: 4. CDR1 GTSNPN and CDR2 SVGIG come from the germline V gene (reference sequence). This CDR3 spans 16 amino acids. CDR3 amino acids: CAWSVGGTSGRNEQFF. CDR3 coding DNA: TGTGCCTGGAGTGTTGGGGGGACTAGCGGGAGGAATGAGCAGTTCTTC.

CDR3 DNA sequence: TGTGCCAGCAGTTTGCTGACTAGCGGGGGCCCCTACGAGCAGTACTTC. Its protein product is CASSLLTSGGPYEQYF. The rearrangement joins TRBV27 to TRBJ2-7; TRBD2 agrees at 12 bases. Unmatched junction bases numbered 5, after V lost 3 bases and J lost 2 bases. Germline-derived CDR1 and CDR2 are MNHEY and SMNVEV (reference sequence). The CDR3 length is 16 residues.